One and the same sample provided the 25 T cell receptor beta chains below, sequenced in a study of beta chain features in type 1 diabetes. The sequenced template was cDNA made from the entire isolated RNA. The repertoire was sequenced with immunoSEQ multiplex PCR; TCRdb's copy has only in-frame clones and lacks some. The sample lists about 240,000 clones; about 30% were seen once. The source material was central memory CD4+ T cells from blood. The source is a man aged 25-40 years in good health.

This sequence joins TRBV30 and TRBJ2-7, with D possibly TRBD2 on 6 matching bases. CDR3 size: 14 residues. V lost 1 base to trimming and J lost 7 bases, with 17 bases between them. Germline loops: CDR1 GTSNPN, CDR2 SVGIG (reference sequence). The CDR3: CAWSAGGTRGEQYF. CDR3 bases: TGTGCCTGGAGTGCAGGAGGGACCCGGGGAGAGCAGTACTTC.

This clone was counted only a few times. The genes are TRBV11-2 and TRBJ2-5, with a weak D call TRBD2 (6 bases). Germline loops: CDR1 SGHAT, CDR2 FQNNGV. This CDR3 region has 14 residues. V was trimmed by 5 bases and J by 7 bases, leaving 17 bases between them. The DNA of the CDR3 is TGTGCCAGCAGCCTATCCCGGGAGACGGGGACCCAGTACTTC. This translates into CASSLSRETGTQYF.

V is TRBV30 and J is TRBJ2-3, with D perhaps TRBD2 (6 bases). Trimming stripped 3 bases from V and 1 base from J, with 14 bases between. The CDR3 extends over 15 amino acids. The V gene's germline CDR1 is GTSNPN and CDR2 SVGIG (reference sequence). CDR3 residues: CAWRETGGRTDTQYF. The CDR3 coding sequence is TGTGCCTGGAGGGAAACCGGGGGTCGCACAGATACGCAGTATTTT.

This clone was counted only a few times. This sample includes further DNA sequences coding for the same CDR3. The V and J genes are TRBV10-3 and TRBJ2-5; D is possibly TRBD2 (5 bases). The germline gives CDR1 ENHRY, CDR2 SYGVKD. V was clipped by 4 bases and J by 5 bases, with 5 bases between them. The CDR3 sequence is 11 residues long. CDR3 protein: CAISAGETQYF. In DNA, the CDR3 is TGTGCCATCAGTGCGGGGGAGACCCAGTACTTC.

The chain has TRBV7-2 and TRBJ1-6; tentatively, D is TRBD1 (5 bases). Germline CDR1 SGHTA, CDR2 FQGNSA. V was cut by 1 base and J by 11 bases, with 15 bases left in between. The CDR3 is 15 residues long. The CDR3 nucleotides are TGTGCCAGCAGCTTAGGAGTCGCAGGGCTGGCACCCCTCCACTTT. This sequence encodes CASSLGVAGLAPLHF.

The chain is built from TRBV19 and TRBJ2-3; D perhaps matches TRBD2 (6 bases). Trimming pared 10 bases from V and 5 bases from J, leaving 19 bases between. Germline CDR1 reads LNHDA; CDR2 reads SQIVND (reference sequence). The CDR3 loop spans 14 amino acids. The DNA for the CDR3 is TGTGCCACCAAGTCAAGCGGGTCCATAGATACGCAGTATTTT. Translated: CATKSSGSIDTQYF.

The CDR3 region is CASSLARLAGANNEQFF. The CDR3 DNA reads as TGTGCCAGCAGCTTAGCTAGACTAGCGGGAGCTAATAATGAGCAGTTCTTC. The chain carries TRBV11-2 and TRBJ2-1, with 12 bases that match TRBD2. The germline V gene encodes CDR1 SGHAT and CDR2 FQNNGV. Losses at the gene ends were 1 base for V and 7 bases for J; bases not matched to a gene: 8. The CDR3 is 17 amino acids.

This clone was recorded a few times. This sequence joins TRBV9 and TRBJ2-1; 8 bases are shared with TRBD2. In germline, CDR1 is SGDLS, CDR2 YYNGEE. With V trimmed by 0 bases and J by 4 bases, 6 bases remained unmatched. The CDR3 loop spans 16 amino acids. The CDR3 loop reads CASSVDAGGYYNEQFF. The CDR3 DNA follows: TGTGCCAGCAGCGTAGATGCGGGGGGATATTACAATGAGCAGTTCTTC. Full variable domain (outside the CDR3, taken from reference TRBV9 and TRBJ2-1): DSGVTQTPKHLITATGQRVTLRCSPRSGDLSVYWYQQSLDQGLQFLIQYYNGEERAKGNILERFSAQQFPDLHSELNLSSLELGDSALYFCASSVDAGGYYNEQFFGPGTRLTVL.

This clone showed up just a few times. This chain connects TRBV4-1 to TRBJ1-1, with TRBD1 identical over 7 bases. CDR1 MGHRA and CDR2 YSYEKL come from the germline V gene. Losses at the gene ends were 3 bases for V and 0 bases for J; bases not matched to a gene: 4. CDR3 size: 15 residues. The CDR3 DNA sequence: TGCGCCAGCAGCCACCAGGGGGGAATGAACACTGAAGCTTTCTTT. It specifies CASSHQGGMNTEAFF.

This clone was seen more than once but under ten times. The chain has TRBV7-9 and TRBJ2-5, with D perhaps TRBD1 or TRBD2 (5 bases each). CDR3 length: 13 amino acids. V was clipped by 5 bases and J by 5 bases, with 12 bases between them. Germline-derived CDR1 and CDR2 are SEHNR and FQNEAQ (reference sequence). CDR3 sequence: CASSPGAVETQYF. DNA for the CDR3: TGTGCCAGCAGCCCCGGGGCAGTCGAGACCCAGTACTTC.

The genes are TRBV6-1 and TRBJ1-6; 7 nucleotides line up with TRBD1. Germline CDR1 reads MNHNS; CDR2 reads SASEGT. This CDR3 is built from 18 residues. The junction had 18 bases not matched to a gene; V was cut back by 6 bases and J by 7 bases. CDR3: CASRERTRGLEGNSPLHF. As DNA, the CDR3 is TGTGCCAGCAGGGAACGAACGAGGGGGCTCGAAGGGAATTCACCCCTCCACTTT.

This clone occurred a few times. A much bigger clone sits one base away, suggesting this may be a read error. The chain is built from TRBV11-2 and TRBJ2-1; D is ambiguous. Trimming stripped 3 bases from V and 6 bases from J, with 6 bases between. The length of the CDR3 is 12 residues. The germline gives CDR1 SGHAT, CDR2 FQNNGV. CDR3 coding DNA: TGTGCCAGCAGCTTCGCCCCCAATGAGCAGTTCTTC. Residues: CASSFAPNEQFF.

This clone occurred a few times. The chain recombines TRBV29-1 with TRBJ2-2; a weak D match, TRBD2 (6 bases). CDR1 and CDR2 from the germline V gene are SQVTM and ANQGSEA. The V gene lost 7 bases and the J gene lost 5 bases, with 17 bases spanning the gap. The CDR3 has 14 amino acids. The CDR3 is CSALSTRGTGELFF. The CDR3 DNA reads TGCAGCGCCCTATCTACCCGGGGGACCGGGGAGCTGTTTTTT.

The rearrangement uses TRBV5-1 and TRBJ2-7; D not resolved. The V and J ends lost 5 bases and 0 bases respectively, with 12 bases between them. The CDR3 has 14 residues. Per the germline V gene, CDR1 is SGHRS and CDR2 is YFSETQ. This chain's CDR3 is CASRLQASSYEQYF. CDR3 sequence (DNA): TGCGCCAGCAGACTCCAGGCGAGCTCCTACGAGCAGTACTTC.

The chain uses TRBV13 and TRBJ1-1, with no clear D. V was cut by 4 bases and J by 3 bases, with 15 bases left in between. This CDR3 region has 15 residues. Germline V gives CDR1 PRHDT, CDR2 FYEKMQ (reference sequence). The CDR3 DNA follows: TGTGCCAGCAGCTCAGAGGGCCGGCAGTACACTGAAGCTTTCTTT. Translation: CASSSEGRQYTEAFF.

This clone has just a few counts. The chain combines TRBV11-2 with TRBJ1-2; D gene uncertain. The germline CDR1 and CDR2 sequences are SGHAT and FQNNGV. The CDR3 has 14 amino acids. V lost 3 bases, J lost 4 bases, and 12 bases lay in between. Written as DNA, the CDR3 is TGTGCCAGCAGCTTTAAACGGCTGAGCTATGGCTACACCTTC. Protein product: CASSFKRLSYGYTF.

This clone was observed at least ten times. The chain recombines TRBV28 with TRBJ2-7, with D perhaps matching TRBD1 (5 bases). The CDR3 totals 12 residues. Trimming pared 10 bases from V and 1 base from J, leaving 11 bases between. From germline, CDR1 is MDHEN and CDR2 SYDVKM. The CDR3 nucleotides are TGTGCCACCCAGGCAGGGTCCTACGAGCAGTACTTC. It encodes CATQAGSYEQYF.

This clone was observed a handful of times. Other DNA sequences from this sample encode an identical CDR3 as well. The CDR3 here is CAWSVFTGELFF. CDR3 DNA sequence: TGTGCCTGGAGTGTATTCACCGGGGAGCTGTTTTTT. This chain uses TRBV30 with TRBJ2-2; D remains unclear. This CDR3 is built from 12 residues. V was cut by 0 bases and J by 4 bases, with 3 bases left in between. Per the germline V gene, CDR1 is GTSNPN and CDR2 is SVGIG (reference sequence). The complete variable domain, with remaining parts taken from reference TRBV30 and TRBJ2-2, reads SQTIHQWPATLVQPVGSPLSLECTVEGTSNPNLYWYRQAAGRGLQLLFYSVGIGQISSEVPQNLSASRPQDRQFILSSKKLLLSDSGFYLCAWSVFTGELFFGEGSRLTVL.

The gene calls are TRBV7-2 and TRBJ2-1; 12 nucleotides match TRBD2. This CDR3 comprises 16 residues. Trimming cost V 6 bases and J 0 bases; bases outside gene matches: 3. Germline V gives CDR1 SGHTA, CDR2 FQGNSA. The CDR3 region has the DNA TGTGCCAGCAGGACTAGCGGGAGTAGCTCCTACAATGAGCAGTTCTTC. It specifies CASRTSGSSSYNEQFF.

This clone was found a few times. This chain links TRBV30 with TRBJ1-6, with 8 bases aligning to TRBD1. The germline gives CDR1 GTSNPN, CDR2 SVGIG (reference sequence). Germline trimming cut 2 bases from V and 11 bases from J; bases unmatched to any gene: 5. This CDR3 region has 13 residues. CDR3 coding DNA: TGTGCCTGGAGTCCCGGGACAGGTACACCCCTCCACTTT. Translating gives CAWSPGTGTPLHF.

The CDR3 loop reads CAWRQGAKNIQYF. CDR3 nucleotides: TGTGCCTGGAGGCAAGGGGCCAAAAACATTCAGTACTTC. The chain carries TRBV30 and TRBJ2-4; D unclear. Germline CDR1 GTSNPN, CDR2 SVGIG (reference sequence). Trimming took 3 bases from V and 1 from J, leaving 7 bases between them. The CDR3 length is 13 residues.

A few counts support this clone. The V and J genes are TRBV28 and TRBJ2-2; D unclear. V was pared by 5 bases and J by 10 bases, with 8 bases between. Per germline, CDR1 MDHEN and CDR2 SYDVKM. The CDR3 length is 11 residues. CDR3 in amino acids: CASSGLMELFF. The DNA of the CDR3 is TGTGCCAGCAGTGGGCTGATGGAGCTGTTTTTT.

The chain employs TRBV6-5 and TRBJ2-1; the match to TRBD2 covers 11 bases. CDR1 and CDR2 from the germline V gene are MNHEY and SVGAGI. With 3 bases clipped from V and 8 bases from J, the junction kept 3 bases outside the gene matches. The CDR3 runs to 14 residues. Here the CDR3 reads CASSYLAGGHEQFF. Written as DNA, the CDR3 is TGTGCCAGCAGTTATCTAGCGGGGGGCCATGAGCAGTTCTTC.

The chain has TRBV29-1 and TRBJ2-7; 13 nucleotides match TRBD2. Germline V gene sequence: CDR1 SQVTM, CDR2 ANQGSEA. The CDR3 length is 16 residues. The CDR3 sequence is CRAAGTSGASSYEQYF. CDR3 in DNA: TGCCGCGCCGCCGGGACTAGCGGGGCCAGCTCCTACGAGCAGTACTTC.

This clone showed up just a few times. The CDR3 spells CASRNRGDNSPLHF. CDR3 sequence (DNA): TGTGCCAGCCGAAACAGGGGGGATAATTCACCCCTCCACTTT. The rearrangement uses TRBV6-6 and TRBJ1-6; the match to TRBD1 covers 8 bases. V gave up 8 bases and J gave up 5 bases; unmatched junction bases: 5. Germline values: CDR1 MNHNY, CDR2 SVGAGI (reference sequence). This CDR3 is built from 14 residues.